The clone carrying this T cell receptor (beta chain) was observed many times. TCRdb ran MiXCR on the 5' RACE reads and lists one entry per CDR3 protein. This table holds 70,000 or so distinct CDR3 sequences, 4% to 6% found once. Unsorted libraries came from 2 million PBMCs stored at -80 °C. This entry comes from a study of neurological immune-mediated disorders. The CDR3 contains 14 residues. Germline values: CDR1 SGHTA, CDR2 FQGNSA. The J segment lost 6 bases and the V segment lost 4 bases, leaving 8 bases of the junction unmatched. The receptor was derived from a woman aged 30 to 39 with multiple sclerosis. The specimen was PBMCs. The rearrangement links TRBV7-2 to TRBJ1-2; 7 bases align to TRBD1. The CDR3 sequence is CASSSRQGWNGYTF. In DNA, the CDR3 is TGTGCCAGCAGCTCGCGACAGGGTTGGAATGGCTACACCTTC.